This T cell receptor (beta chain) was observed in a study of blood T cell repertoires in COVID-19. Study in general: The cDNA or gDNA used as material had been derived from T cells, B-cell-depleted T cells, or PBMCs.

How the authors handled the data: Estimates of nucleated cell counts were drawn from the amplification of reference gene primers. Using immunoSEQ multiplex PCR, the repertoire was profiled, and TCRdb retains in-frame clones only, with some absent. V, J and clone size are those of that table, while D and trimming were read from the DNA. This table holds 45,000 to 55,000 clones, approximately 90% found once. This clone came up once. This CDR3 has 16 residues. Per the germline V gene, CDR1 is MNHEY and CDR2 is SVGEGT. V gave up 6 bases and J gave up 1 base, with 17 bases separating them. The chain combines TRBV6-2 or TRBV6-3 with TRBJ2-3, with D possibly being TRBD2 (6 bases). Specimen: peripheral blood. This clonotype was obtained from a woman aged 35 to 49 with active COVID-19. The chain's CDR3 is CASRPLTGEGTDTQYF. DNA for the CDR3: TGTGCCAGCAGGCCTTTAACGGGGGAGGGCACAGATACGCAGTATTTT.